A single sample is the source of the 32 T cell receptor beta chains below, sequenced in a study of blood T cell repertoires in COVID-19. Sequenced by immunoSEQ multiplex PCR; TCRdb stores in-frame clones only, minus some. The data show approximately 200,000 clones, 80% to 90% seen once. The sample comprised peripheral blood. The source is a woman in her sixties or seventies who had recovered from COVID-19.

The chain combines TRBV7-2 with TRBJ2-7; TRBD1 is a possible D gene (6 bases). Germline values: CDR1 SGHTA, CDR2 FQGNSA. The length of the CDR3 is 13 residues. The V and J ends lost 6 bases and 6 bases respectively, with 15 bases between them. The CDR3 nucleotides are TGTGCCAGCAGATCGCTCAGGGGCTTCGAGCAGTACTTC. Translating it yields CASRSLRGFEQYF.

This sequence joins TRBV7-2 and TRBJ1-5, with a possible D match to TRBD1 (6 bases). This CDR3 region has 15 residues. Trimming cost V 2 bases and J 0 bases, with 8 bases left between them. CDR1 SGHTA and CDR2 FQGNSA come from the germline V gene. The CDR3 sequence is CASSLYRDSNQPQHF. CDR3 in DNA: TGTGCCAGCAGCTTATACAGGGATAGCAATCAGCCCCAGCATTTT.

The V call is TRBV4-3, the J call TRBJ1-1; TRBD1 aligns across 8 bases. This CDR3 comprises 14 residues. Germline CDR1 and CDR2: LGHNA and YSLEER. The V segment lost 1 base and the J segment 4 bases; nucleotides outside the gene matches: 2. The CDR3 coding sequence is TGCGCCAGCAGCCAAGCGACAGGGGCCACTGAAGCTTTCTTT. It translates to CASSQATGATEAFF.

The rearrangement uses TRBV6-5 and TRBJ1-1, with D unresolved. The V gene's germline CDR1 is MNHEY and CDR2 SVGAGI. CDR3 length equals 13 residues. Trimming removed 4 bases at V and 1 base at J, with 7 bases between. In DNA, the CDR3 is TGTGCCAGCAGTTCTCCGGGGAACACTGAAGCTTTCTTT. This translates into CASSSPGNTEAFF.

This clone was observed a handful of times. The CDR3, as DNA: TGTGCCAGCTCTCTCTCTAGCACAGATACGCAGTATTTT. Protein product: CASSLSSTDTQYF. The chain couples TRBV18 to TRBJ2-3; D gene unclear. The germline V gene encodes CDR1 KGHSH and CDR2 LQKENI. CDR3 length equals 13 residues. Trimming stripped 6 bases from V and 0 bases from J, with 7 bases between.

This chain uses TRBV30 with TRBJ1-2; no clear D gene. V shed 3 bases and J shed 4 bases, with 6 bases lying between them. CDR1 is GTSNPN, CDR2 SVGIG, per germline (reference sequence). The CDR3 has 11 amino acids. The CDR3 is CAWRPGYGYTF. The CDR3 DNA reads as TGTGCCTGGAGACCAGGCTATGGCTACACCTTC.

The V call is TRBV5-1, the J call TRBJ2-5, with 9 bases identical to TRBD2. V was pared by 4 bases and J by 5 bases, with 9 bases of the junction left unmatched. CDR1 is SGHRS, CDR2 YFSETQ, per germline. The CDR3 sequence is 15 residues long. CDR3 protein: CASSGERGAQETQYF. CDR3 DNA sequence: TGCGCCAGCAGCGGGGAGCGGGGGGCACAGGAGACCCAGTACTTC.

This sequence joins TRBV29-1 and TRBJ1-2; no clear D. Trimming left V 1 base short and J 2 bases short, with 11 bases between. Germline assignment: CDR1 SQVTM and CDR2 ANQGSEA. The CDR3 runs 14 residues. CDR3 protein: CSVEVGRENYGYTF. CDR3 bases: TGCAGCGTTGAAGTAGGACGGGAAAACTATGGCTACACCTTC. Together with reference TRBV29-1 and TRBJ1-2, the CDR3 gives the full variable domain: SAVISQKPSRDICQRGTSLTIQCQVDSQVTMMFWYRQQPGQSLTLIATANQGSEATYESGFVIDKFPISRPNLTFSTLTVSNMSPEDSSIYLCSVEVGRENYGYTFGSGTRLTVV.

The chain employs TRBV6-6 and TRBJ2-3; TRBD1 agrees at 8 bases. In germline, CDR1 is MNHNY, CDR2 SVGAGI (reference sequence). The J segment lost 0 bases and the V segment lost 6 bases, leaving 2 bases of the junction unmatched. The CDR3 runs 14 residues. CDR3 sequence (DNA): TGTGCCAGCAGGCGACAGGGGAGCACAGATACGCAGTATTTT. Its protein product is CASRRQGSTDTQYF.

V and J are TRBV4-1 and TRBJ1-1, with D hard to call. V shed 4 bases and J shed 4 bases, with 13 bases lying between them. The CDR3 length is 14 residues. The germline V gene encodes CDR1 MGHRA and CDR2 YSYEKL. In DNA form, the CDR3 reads TGCGCCAGCAGCCCGGGATATCTAGGCACTGAAGCTTTCTTT. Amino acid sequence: CASSPGYLGTEAFF.

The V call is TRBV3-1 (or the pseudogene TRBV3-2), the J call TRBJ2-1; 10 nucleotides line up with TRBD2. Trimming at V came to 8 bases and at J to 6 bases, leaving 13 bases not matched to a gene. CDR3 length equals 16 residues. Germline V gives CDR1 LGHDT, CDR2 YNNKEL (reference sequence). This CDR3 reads CASSRLAGVKANEQFF. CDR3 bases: TGTGCCAGCTCGCGCCTAGCGGGGGTTAAAGCCAATGAGCAGTTCTTC.

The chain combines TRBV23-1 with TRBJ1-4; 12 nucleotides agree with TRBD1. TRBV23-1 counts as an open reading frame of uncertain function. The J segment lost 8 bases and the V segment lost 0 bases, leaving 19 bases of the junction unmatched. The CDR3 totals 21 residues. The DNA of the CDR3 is TGCGCCAGCAGTCAATCGATAGGGGGGACAGGGGGCTCGTTAAAGGGAGAAAAACTGTTTTTT. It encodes CASSQSIGGTGGSLKGEKLFF.

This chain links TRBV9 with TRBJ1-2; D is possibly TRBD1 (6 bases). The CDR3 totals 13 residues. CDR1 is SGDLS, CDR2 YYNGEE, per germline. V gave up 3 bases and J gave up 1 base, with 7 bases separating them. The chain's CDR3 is CASSEQGNYGYTF. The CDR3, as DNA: TGTGCCAGCAGCGAACAGGGTAACTATGGCTACACCTTC.

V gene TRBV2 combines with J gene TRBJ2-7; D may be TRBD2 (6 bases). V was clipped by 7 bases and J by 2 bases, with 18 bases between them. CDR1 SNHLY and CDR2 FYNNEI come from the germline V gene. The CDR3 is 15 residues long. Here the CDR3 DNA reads TGTGCCAGCATCGTGGGGCGGAGGGCCACCTACGAGCAGTACTTC. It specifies CASIVGRRATYEQYF.

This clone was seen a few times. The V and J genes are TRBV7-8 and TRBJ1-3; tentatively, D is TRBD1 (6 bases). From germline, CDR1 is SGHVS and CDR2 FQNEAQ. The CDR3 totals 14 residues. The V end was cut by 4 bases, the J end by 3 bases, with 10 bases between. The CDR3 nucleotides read TGTGCCAGCAGCTCACAGGGATATGGAAACACCATATATTTT. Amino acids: CASSSQGYGNTIYF.

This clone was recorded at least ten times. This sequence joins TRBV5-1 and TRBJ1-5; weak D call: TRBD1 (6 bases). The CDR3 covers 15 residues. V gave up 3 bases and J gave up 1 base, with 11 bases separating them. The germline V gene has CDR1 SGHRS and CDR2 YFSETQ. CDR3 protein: CASSSDGTSNQPQHF. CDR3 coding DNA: TGCGCCAGCAGCTCGGATGGGACAAGCAATCAGCCCCAGCATTTT.

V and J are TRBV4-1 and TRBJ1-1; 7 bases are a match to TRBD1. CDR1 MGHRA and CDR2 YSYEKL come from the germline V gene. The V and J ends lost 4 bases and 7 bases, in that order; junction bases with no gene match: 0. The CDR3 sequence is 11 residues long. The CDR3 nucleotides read TGCGCCAGCAGCCGACAGGGTGAAGCTTTCTTT. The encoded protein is CASSRQGEAFF.

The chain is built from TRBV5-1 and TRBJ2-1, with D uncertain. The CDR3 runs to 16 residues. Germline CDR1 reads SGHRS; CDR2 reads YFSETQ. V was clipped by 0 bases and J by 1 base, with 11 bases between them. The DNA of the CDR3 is TGCGCCAGCAGCTTGGCAGCTGGGCCATCCTACAATGAGCAGTTCTTC. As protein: CASSLAAGPSYNEQFF.

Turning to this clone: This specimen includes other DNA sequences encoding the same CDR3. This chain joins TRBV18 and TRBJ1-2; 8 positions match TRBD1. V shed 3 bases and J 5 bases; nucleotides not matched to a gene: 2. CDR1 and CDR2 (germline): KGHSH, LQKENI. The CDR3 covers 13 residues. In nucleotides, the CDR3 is TGTGCCAGCTCACCGGACAGGGCTTATGGCTACACCTTC. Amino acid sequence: CASSPDRAYGYTF.

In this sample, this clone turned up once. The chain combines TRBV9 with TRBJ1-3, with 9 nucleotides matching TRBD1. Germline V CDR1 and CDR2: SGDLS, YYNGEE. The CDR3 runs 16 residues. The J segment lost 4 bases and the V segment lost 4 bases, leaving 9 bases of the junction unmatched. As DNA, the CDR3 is TGTGCCAGCAGCCCTGATACAGGGGGCGGAGGAAACACCATATATTTT. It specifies CASSPDTGGGGNTIYF.

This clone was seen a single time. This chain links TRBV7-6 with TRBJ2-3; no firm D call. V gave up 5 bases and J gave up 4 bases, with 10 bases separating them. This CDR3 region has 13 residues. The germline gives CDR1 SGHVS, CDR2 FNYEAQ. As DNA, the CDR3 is TGTGCCAGCAGCATTTCAGGTGCAGATACGCAGTATTTT. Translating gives CASSISGADTQYF.

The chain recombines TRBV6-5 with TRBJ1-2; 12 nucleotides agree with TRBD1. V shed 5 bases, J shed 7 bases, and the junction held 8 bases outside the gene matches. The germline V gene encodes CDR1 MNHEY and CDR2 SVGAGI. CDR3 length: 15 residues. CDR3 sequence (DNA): TGTGCCAGCAGTCCCTCCGGGACAGGGGGCGGTGGCTACACCTTC. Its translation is CASSPSGTGGGGYTF.

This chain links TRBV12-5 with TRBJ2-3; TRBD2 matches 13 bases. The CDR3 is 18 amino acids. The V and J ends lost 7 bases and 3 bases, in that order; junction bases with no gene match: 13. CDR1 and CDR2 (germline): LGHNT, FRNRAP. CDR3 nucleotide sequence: TGTGCTAGTGCCCGGACTAGCGGGGGCCTGGGGTTAACAGATACGCAGTATTTT. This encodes CASARTSGGLGLTDTQYF.

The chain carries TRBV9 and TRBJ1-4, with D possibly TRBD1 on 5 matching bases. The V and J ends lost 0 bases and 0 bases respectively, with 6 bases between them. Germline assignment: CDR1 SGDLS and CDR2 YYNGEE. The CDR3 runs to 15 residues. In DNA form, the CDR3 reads TGTGCCAGCAGCGTAGCGACAGCAACTAATGAAAAACTGTTTTTT. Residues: CASSVATATNEKLFF.

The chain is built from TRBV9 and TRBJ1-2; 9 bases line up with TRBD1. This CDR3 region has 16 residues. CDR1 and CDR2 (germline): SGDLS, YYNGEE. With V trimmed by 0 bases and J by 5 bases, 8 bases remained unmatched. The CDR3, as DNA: TGTGCCAGCAGCGTAGCGGATAGGGACAGGGAATATGGCTACACCTTC. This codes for CASSVADRDREYGYTF. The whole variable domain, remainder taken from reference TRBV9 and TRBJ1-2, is DSGVTQTPKHLITATGQRVTLRCSPRSGDLSVYWYQQSLDQGLQFLIQYYNGEERAKGNILERFSAQQFPDLHSELNLSSLELGDSALYFCASSVADRDREYGYTFGSGTRLTVV.

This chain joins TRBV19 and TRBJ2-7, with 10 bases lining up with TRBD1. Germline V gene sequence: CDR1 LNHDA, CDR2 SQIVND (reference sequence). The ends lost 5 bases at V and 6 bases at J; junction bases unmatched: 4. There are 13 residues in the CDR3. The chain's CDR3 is CASSPGQGSEQYF. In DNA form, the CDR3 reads TGTGCCAGTAGTCCGGGACAGGGGAGCGAGCAGTACTTC.

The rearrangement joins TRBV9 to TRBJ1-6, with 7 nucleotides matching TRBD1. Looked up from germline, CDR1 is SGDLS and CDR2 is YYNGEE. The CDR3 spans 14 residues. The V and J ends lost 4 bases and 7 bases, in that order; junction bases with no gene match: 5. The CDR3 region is CASSKDRVNSPLHF. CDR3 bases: TGTGCCAGCAGCAAAGACAGGGTGAATTCACCCCTCCACTTT. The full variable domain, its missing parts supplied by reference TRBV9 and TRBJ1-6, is DSGVTQTPKHLITATGQRVTLRCSPRSGDLSVYWYQQSLDQGLQFLIQYYNGEERAKGNILERFSAQQFPDLHSELNLSSLELGDSALYFCASSKDRVNSPLHFGNGTRLTVT.

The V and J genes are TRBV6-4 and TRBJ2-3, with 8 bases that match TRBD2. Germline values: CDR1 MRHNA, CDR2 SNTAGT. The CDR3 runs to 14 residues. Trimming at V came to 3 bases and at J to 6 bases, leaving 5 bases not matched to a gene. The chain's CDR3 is CASSETGGRDTQYF. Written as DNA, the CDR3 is TGTGCCAGCAGTGAGACAGGCGGGAGGGATACGCAGTATTTT.

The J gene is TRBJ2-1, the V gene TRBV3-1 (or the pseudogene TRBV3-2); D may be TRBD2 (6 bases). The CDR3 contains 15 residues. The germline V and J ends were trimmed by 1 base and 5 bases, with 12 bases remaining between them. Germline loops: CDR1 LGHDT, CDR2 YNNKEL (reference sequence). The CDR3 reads CASSQVGGSHNEQFF. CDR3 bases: TGTGCCAGCAGCCAAGTGGGGGGTAGCCACAATGAGCAGTTCTTC.

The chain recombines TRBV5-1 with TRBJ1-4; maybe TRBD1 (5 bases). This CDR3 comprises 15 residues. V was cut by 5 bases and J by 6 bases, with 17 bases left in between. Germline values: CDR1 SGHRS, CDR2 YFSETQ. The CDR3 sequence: CASRIVYRTDEKLFF. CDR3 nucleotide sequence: TGCGCCAGCAGGATCGTATACAGGACGGATGAAAAACTGTTTTTT.

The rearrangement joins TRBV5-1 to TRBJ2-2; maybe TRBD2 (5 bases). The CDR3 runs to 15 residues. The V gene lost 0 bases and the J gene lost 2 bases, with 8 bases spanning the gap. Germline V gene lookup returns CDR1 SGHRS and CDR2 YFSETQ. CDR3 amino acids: CASSLAGSNTGELFF. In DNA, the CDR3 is TGCGCCAGCAGCTTGGCGGGGTCCAACACCGGGGAGCTGTTTTTT.

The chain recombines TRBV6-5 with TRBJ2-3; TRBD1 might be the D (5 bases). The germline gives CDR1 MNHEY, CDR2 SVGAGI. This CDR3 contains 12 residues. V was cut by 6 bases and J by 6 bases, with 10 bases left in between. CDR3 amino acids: CASRSRGDTQYF. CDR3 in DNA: TGTGCCAGCAGATCTAGGGGCGATACGCAGTATTTT.